This note documents a single TCR beta chain sequence. The antigen remains unidentified. Time point noted: cycle 4 day 1 (C4D1), after 6 weeks of nivolumab. No patient escaped relapse after autologous stem cell transplantation, and brentuximab vedotin exposure varied. With magnetic negative selection, CD4+ T cells were purified from PBMCs that had been thawed. Patients' outcomes at their best amounted to complete response, partial response or progressive disease. The ends were cut back, 2 bases at V and 1 base at J, with 3 bases in the middle. The CDR3 spans 13 residues. Germline CDR1 MGHDK, CDR2 SYGVNS. Libraries were prepared by immunoSEQ multiplex PCR; TCRdb keeps only in-frame clonotypes and omits some of them. The table includes approximately 20,000 clones, over 65% detected once. This specimen belongs to a study of PD-1 blockade in classical Hodgkin lymphoma. The overall study: Every 2 weeks, patients got 3 mg/kg intravenous nivolumab.

General observations from the study: Prior to therapy, complete responders displayed diversity much like that of newly diagnosed patients. Significant TCR diversity gains by C4D1 occurred in CD4+ but not CD8+ cells.

The material sequenced was CD4+ T cells from blood, taken before the fourth cycle of nivolumab. The clonotype originates from a human donor with classical Hodgkin lymphoma. The chain links TRBV25-1 to TRBJ2-1, with D hard to call. The CDR3 DNA is TGTGCCAGCAGTGAAGTATCCTACAATGAGCAGTTCTTC. Translated: CASSEVSYNEQFF.